What follows is one T cell receptor beta chain and its context. The clone's antigen remains unknown. Base qualities are missing; no much larger clone stands one base away. The donors were some 36 Caucasian individuals from Russia, aged roughly 6 to 95 years, who were systemically healthy. Each donor gave around 9.5 milliliters of peripheral blood, collected into EDTA-treated Vacutainer tubes. PBMCs were isolated by Ficoll-Paque density-gradient centrifugation, with at least 7 million obtained per sample. Total RNA, at least 6 micrograms per sample, was extracted from PBMCs with Trizol reagent. For every donor, flow cytometry on a PBMC aliquot measured the percentage of naive CD45RAhigh/CD27high T cells. These data come from a study of blood T cells in healthy people across ages (dated by TCRdb to about 2015). For the wider study: In model experiments, roughly one uniquely barcoded TCR beta cDNA molecule per two T cells was captured by template switching. Using deep sequencing normalized with unique cDNA molecular identifiers, the study measured how TCR beta repertoire diversity changes with age. Donors were grouped into four age groups: young (average roughly 15 years), middle-aged (39), aged (around 56) and long-lived (approximately 78). Donors of different ages were randomly distributed across sequencing lanes to avoid experimental bias. Using the same blood draw, the study looked at two additional independent replicas of 1 million unique cDNA reads for two donors, one aged 18 to 29 and the other aged 80 or older. Results the study describes overall, beyond this receptor: Observed TCR beta diversity per million T cells fell roughly linearly with age, and a significant reduction was already apparent by age around 40. Because donor CMV infection status was unknown, age-related changes in expanded clonotypes were potentially confounded. Estimates of total diversity based on one million sequenced T cells were considered lower bounds and underestimates. Bulk unsorted PBMC profiling prevented conclusive comparison of naive and antigen-experienced compartments. Compared with the aged group, the long-lived group had more naive CD4+ T cells, fewer expanded clones and increased TCR diversity, a pattern suggesting age selection. There was a strong correlation between observed TCR beta diversity and the percentage of naive T cells measured by flow cytometry.

The library relied on 5' RACE. Sequencing used an Illumina HiSeq 2500. A second roughly 7 to 11 cycle PCR used a sample-barcoded 5' primer and a J-beta primer mix. Each TCR beta cDNA molecule received a unique molecular identifier from a template-switch 5' adaptor carrying 12 random nucleotides. At least 2.5 million CDR3-containing paired-end reads were obtained from each sample. The Mint cDNA synthesis kit, primed by a TRBC-specific oligonucleotide, was used to synthesize first-strand cDNA from all RNA. All cDNA was treated with uracil-DNA glycosylase and then went through a first 18-cycle PCR with the universal primers M1SS and BC2_uni_R. The authors' analysis ran thus. Each sample was normalized by randomly selecting 1 million high-quality reads, each carrying a distinct molecular identifier. Instead of being binned into consensus sequences, reads that shared molecular identifiers were thrown out. CDR3 identification, clonotype clustering and error correction used MiTCR with a Q25 quality threshold and the strictest error-elimination algorithm. Lower-bound total TCR beta diversity was estimated with a nonparametric unseen species model using Euler transformation. The public sequencing data were trimmed at Q25 with fastp and processed into clonotypes with MiXCR by TCRdb, which kept only in-frame beta chains. Merged by CDR3 protein, the rows form single entries marked with the most common genes and DNA. The authors' filters were not applied to this entry. For this sample there are 650,000 to 800,000 distinct CDR3 sequences; more than 40% appear just once. Roughly a fifth of the sample is held by the ten biggest clonotypes.

From the germline V gene, CDR1 is SGHRS and CDR2 is YFSETQ. Trimming costs V 0 bases and J 6 bases, and their ends lie 13 bases apart. The CDR3, cysteine through phenylalanine, is 15 amino acids long. Of the read, only the CDR3 DNA is kept; its 45 bases are in frame from base 1. The source of this sequence is a man aged 60 to 69 in good health. The sequencing input was blood. Here the chain combines TRBV5-1 and TRBJ2-1; the D gene lacks a confident call. CDR3 sequence: CASSLDGSPINEQFF. The nucleotide sequence reads TGCGCCAGCAGCTTGGACGGGTCCCCCATCAATGAGCAGTTCTTC.